The 19 T cell receptor beta chains below all came from one sample that was sequenced in a study of cytomegalovirus exposure and HLA in healthy donors. PCR involved 60 Vbeta and 13 Jbeta primers. The method was immunoSEQ multiplex PCR; TCRdb's version includes in-frame clones alone and lacks a portion of them. The repertoire holds 100,000 or so clones, with around 77% as singletons. The sequenced sample consisted of PBMCs. The receptor source for this set is a man aged 40-49 years in good health and CMV-seropositive.

The V and J genes are TRBV27 and TRBJ1-1, with TRBD1 matching over 7 bases. The V segment lost 6 bases and the J segment 4 bases; nucleotides outside the gene matches: 5. The CDR3 contains 13 residues. The germline gives CDR1 MNHEY, CDR2 SMNVEV (reference sequence). CDR3 region: CASSGDRATEAFF. CDR3 nucleotide sequence: TGTGCCAGCAGCGGAGACAGGGCCACTGAAGCTTTCTTT.

This clone was seen more than once but under ten times. The chain joins TRBV30 to TRBJ1-1, with 8 bases lining up with TRBD1. Germline values: CDR1 GTSNPN, CDR2 SVGIG (reference sequence). CDR3 length equals 15 residues. The J segment lost 2 bases and the V segment lost 1 base, leaving 6 bases of the junction unmatched. Here the CDR3 DNA reads TGTGCCTGGAGTGGTCCCGGACAGGGCAACACTGAAGCTTTCTTT. It specifies CAWSGPGQGNTEAFF.

As to this clone: The sample has other DNA sequences that encode this CDR3 too. The gene calls are TRBV5-1 and TRBJ1-4, with D perhaps TRBD1 (5 bases). Trimming took 0 bases from V and 2 from J, leaving 8 bases between them. In germline, CDR1 is SGHRS, CDR2 YFSETQ. There are 15 residues in the CDR3. CDR3 bases: TGCGCCAGCAGCTTGGCTGGGGCCACTAATGAAAAACTGTTTTTT. Translation: CASSLAGATNEKLFF.

The gene calls are TRBV7-2 and TRBJ2-7, with 10 bases identical to TRBD2. This CDR3 comprises 15 residues. Germline V gives CDR1 SGHTA, CDR2 FQGNSA. V lost 5 bases to trimming and J lost 2 bases; unmatched junction nucleotides: 6. This CDR3 is CASSHVGLAAYEQYF. The CDR3 region has the DNA TGTGCCAGCAGCCACGTCGGACTAGCGGCCTACGAGCAGTACTTC.

On this clone: Other DNA sequences in the sample encode the same CDR3. The chain carries TRBV7-2 and TRBJ2-7, with unresolved D. V shed 5 bases and J shed 1 base, with 9 bases lying between them. Germline V CDR1 and CDR2: SGHTA, FQGNSA. The length of the CDR3 is 13 residues. The CDR3 nucleotides read TGTGCCAGCAGCCCAGTGGTTTCCTACGAGCAGTACTTC. Translated, it gives CASSPVVSYEQYF.

The chain employs TRBV28 and TRBJ2-1; no definite D call. CDR3 size: 16 residues. CDR1 is MDHEN, CDR2 SYDVKM, per germline. The V end lost 10 bases, the J end lost 3 bases, and 22 bases lay between the germline ends. The DNA of the CDR3 is TGTGCCACAACGCCCACAGCCCGAGCCCTCTACAATGAGCAGTTCTTC. Its translation: CATTPTARALYNEQFF.

The chain recombines TRBV18 with TRBJ1-4; D is unresolved. This CDR3 has 14 amino acids. The germline V gene encodes CDR1 KGHSH and CDR2 LQKENI. V shed 0 bases and J shed 2 bases, with 4 bases lying between them. The CDR3 region has the DNA TGTGCCAGCTCACCACCACTCACTAATGAAAAACTGTTTTTT. Amino acids: CASSPPLTNEKLFF.

The chain has TRBV28 and TRBJ2-1; 9 positions agree with TRBD1. Germline V gene sequence: CDR1 MDHEN, CDR2 SYDVKM. The CDR3 runs 17 residues. V gave up 5 bases and J gave up 4 bases; unmatched junction bases: 12. The CDR3 here is CASSPNGRTGDYNEQFF. CDR3 DNA sequence: TGTGCCAGCAGTCCCAACGGGCGGACAGGGGATTACAATGAGCAGTTCTTC.

The chain uses TRBV19 and TRBJ1-2; 9 bases are a match to TRBD1. Germline-derived CDR1 and CDR2 are LNHDA and SQIVND (reference sequence). J lost 6 bases, V lost 7 bases, and 18 bases had no gene match. The length of the CDR3 is 17 residues. As DNA, the CDR3 is TGTGCCAGTAAAAGGGGGCTCACAGGGGGCGCAAGGAATGGCTACACCTTC. It is translated as CASKRGLTGGARNGYTF. Drawing the rest from reference TRBV19 and TRBJ1-2, the complete variable domain is DGGITQSPKYLFRKEGQNVTLSCEQNLNHDAMYWYRQDPGQGLRLIYYSQIVNDFQKGDIAEGYSVSREKKESFPLTVTSAQKNPTAFYLCASKRGLTGGARNGYTFGSGTRLTVV.

This clone has just one count. This rearrangement joins TRBV5-1 to TRBJ2-3; 7 nucleotides match TRBD2. V dropped 0 bases and J dropped 4; count of bases not matched to a gene: 5. Germline CDR1 reads SGHRS; CDR2 reads YFSETQ. The CDR3 totals 15 residues. The DNA of the CDR3 is TGCGCCAGCAGCTTGGGGGAGGGAATGGCAGATACGCAGTATTTT. Translating gives CASSLGEGMADTQYF. Variable domain in full (rest from reference TRBV5-1 and TRBJ2-3): KAGVTQTPRYLIKTRGQQVTLSCSPISGHRSVSWYQQTPGQGLQFLFEYFSETQRNKGNFPGRFSGRQFSNSRSEMNVSTLELGDSALYLCASSLGEGMADTQYFGPGTRLTVL.

A word on this clone: This CDR3 is also generated by other DNA sequences in the sample. V usage is TRBV18 and J usage is TRBJ2-7; possible D gene TRBD2, 6 bases. This CDR3 is 13 amino acids long. Trimming shortened V by 3 bases and J by 4 bases, and 10 bases separated the two germline ends. The germline V gene has CDR1 KGHSH and CDR2 LQKENI. The CDR3: CASSPTGLYEQYF. The CDR3 bases are TGTGCCAGCTCACCTACAGGACTATACGAGCAGTACTTC.

V and J are TRBV5-1 and TRBJ1-2; maybe TRBD1 (6 bases). CDR1 and CDR2 (germline): SGHRS, YFSETQ. This CDR3 has 16 residues. V lost 0 bases, J lost 8 bases, and 20 bases lay in between. In DNA, the CDR3 is TGCGCCAGCAGCTTGGAGGTGTGGGGGCCCGAGGAGGGCTACACCTTC. It encodes CASSLEVWGPEEGYTF.

J is TRBJ2-7 and V is TRBV19; D is perhaps TRBD2 (5 bases). CDR1 and CDR2 (germline): LNHDA, SQIVND (reference sequence). The CDR3 is 14 amino acids. Trimming shortened V by 2 bases and J by 2 bases, and 10 bases separated the two germline ends. CDR3 DNA sequence: TGTGCCAGTAGTATACGAGACGGGACCTACGAGCAGTACTTC. Protein product: CASSIRDGTYEQYF. The complete variable domain, with remaining parts taken from reference TRBV19 and TRBJ2-7, reads DGGITQSPKYLFRKEGQNVTLSCEQNLNHDAMYWYRQDPGQGLRLIYYSQIVNDFQKGDIAEGYSVSREKKESFPLTVTSAQKNPTAFYLCASSIRDGTYEQYFGPGTRLTVT.

About this clone itself: Germline and junction disagree at one end, which may indicate a read error. This chain uses TRBV7-9 with TRBJ2-2; maybe TRBD1 (5 bases). Looked up from germline, CDR1 is SEHNR and CDR2 is FQNEAQ (reference sequence). The CDR3 runs 17 residues. CDR3 DNA: TGTTCCAGCACCAGAGAGCTTGGGGCCCCTCTTGGGGGGGAGCTGTTTTTT. The encoded protein is CSSTRELGAPLGGELFF.

The V and J genes are TRBV7-9 and TRBJ2-5, with D uncertain. This CDR3 is built from 15 residues. The V end lost 5 bases, the J end lost 1 base, and 14 bases lay between the germline ends. The germline gives CDR1 SEHNR, CDR2 FQNEAQ (reference sequence). CDR3 residues: CASSPSARIQETQYF. CDR3 bases: TGTGCCAGCAGCCCCTCGGCCAGGATCCAAGAGACCCAGTACTTC.

The chain has TRBV28 and TRBJ2-5; TRBD2 matches at 12 bases. CDR3 length equals 16 residues. V gave up 4 bases and J gave up 1 base; unmatched junction bases: 4. The germline V gene has CDR1 MDHEN and CDR2 SYDVKM. The CDR3 sequence: CASSSILAGGQETQYF. The CDR3 DNA sequence: TGTGCCAGCAGTTCCATACTAGCGGGGGGCCAAGAGACCCAGTACTTC.

J is TRBJ2-1 and V is TRBV2; 10 bases agree with TRBD2. Unmatched junction bases numbered 14, after V lost 8 bases and J lost 7 bases. The CDR3 sequence is 16 residues long. CDR1 and CDR2 (germline): SNHLY, FYNNEI. The CDR3 spells CASRTNLAGGNNEQFF. In DNA, the CDR3 is TGTGCCAGCCGAACCAACTTAGCGGGGGGTAATAATGAGCAGTTCTTC.

Here the CDR3 DNA reads TGTGCCAGCAGCCCTGTTGGGGGGATTAGAACCGGGGAGCTGTTTTTT. This sequence encodes CASSPVGGIRTGELFF. The V and J genes are TRBV5-6 and TRBJ2-2; maybe TRBD2 (6 bases). The germline V and J ends were trimmed by 4 bases and 5 bases, with 18 bases remaining between them. Germline values: CDR1 SGHDT, CDR2 YYEEEE. CDR3 size: 16 residues.

This clone has a handful of counts. This sequence joins TRBV7-6 and TRBJ1-6; TRBD1 agrees at 9 bases. CDR3 length equals 15 residues. Losses at the gene ends were 8 bases for V and 7 bases for J; bases not matched to a gene: 9. The germline gives CDR1 SGHVS, CDR2 FNYEAQ. The CDR3 loop reads CASQVDRGQNSPLHF. CDR3 nucleotides: TGTGCCAGCCAGGTGGACAGGGGACAAAATTCACCCCTCCACTTT.